This is a list of T cell receptor beta chains from one sample in a study of T cell changes during pregnancy in multiple sclerosis. This table comes from immunoSEQ multiplex PCR, and its TCRdb copy is limited to in-frame clones, with some not included. The sample shows approximately 36,000 clones, 88% of them seen only once. The material was CD8+ T cells from peripheral blood mononuclear cells, obtained in the third trimester of pregnancy. These receptors were obtained from a female donor with multiple sclerosis, enrolled in a pregnancy study. The CDR3 runs from the conserved cysteine through the conserved F or W. The D gene is left open where the match is weak. Clone size, where shown, is once, few, many, or a class for clones that have expanded.

v_gene: TRBV7-9; d_gene: .; abundance: once; j_gene: TRBJ2-1; CDR3nt: TGTGCCAGCAGCTTGGGAGACAATGAGCAGTTCTTC; CDR3aa: CASSLGDNEQFF
v_gene: TRBV13; d_gene: TRBD2; abundance: .; j_gene: TRBJ2-7; CDR3nt: TGTGCCAGCAGCTTCGGTAGCGGGTCCTACGAGCAGTACTTC; CDR3aa: CASSFGSGSYEQYF
v_gene: TRBV7-9; d_gene: TRBD2; abundance: .; j_gene: TRBJ2-3; CDR3nt: TGTGCCAGCAGCTTAGCTAGCGGGGGGCCCGTAGATACGCAGTATTTT; CDR3aa: CASSLASGGPVDTQYF
v_gene: TRBV19; d_gene: .; abundance: .; j_gene: TRBJ1-5; CDR3nt: TGTGCCAGTAGCTCTGACAGCCTTAATCAGCCCCAGCATTTT; CDR3aa: CASSSDSLNQPQHF
v_gene: TRBV6-1; d_gene: TRBD2; abundance: .; j_gene: TRBJ2-7; CDR3nt: TGTGCCAGCAGGCAAGGCGGGGGGGGATTCTACGAGCAGTACTTC; CDR3aa: CASRQGGGGFYEQYF
v_gene: TRBV13; d_gene: .; abundance: .; j_gene: TRBJ2-6; CDR3nt: TGTGCCAGCAGCCCCCCTGGCGGGGCCAACGTCCTGACTTTC; CDR3aa: CASSPPGGANVLTF
v_gene: TRBV9; d_gene: .; abundance: .; j_gene: TRBJ2-7; CDR3nt: TGTGCCAGCAGCGTACTTAGCGGCCCCTACGAGCAGTACTTC; CDR3aa: CASSVLSGPYEQYF
v_gene: TRBV6-1; d_gene: TRBD1; abundance: .; j_gene: TRBJ2-7; CDR3nt: TGTGCCAGCAGTGAAGCTGACAGGGGCGCCTACGAGCAGTACTTC; CDR3aa: CASSEADRGAYEQYF
v_gene: TRBV28; d_gene: TRBD2; abundance: .; j_gene: TRBJ2-7; CDR3nt: TGTGCCAGCAGGAGGAAACTAGCGGGGGATTCCTACGAGCAGTACTTC; CDR3aa: CASRRKLAGDSYEQYF
v_gene: TRBV7-8; d_gene: TRBD1; abundance: .; j_gene: TRBJ1-2; CDR3nt: TGTGCCAGCAGCCCAGGGGGCGTCTATGGCTACACCTTC; CDR3aa: CASSPGGVYGYTF
v_gene: TRBV11-2; d_gene: TRBD1; abundance: .; j_gene: TRBJ2-1; CDR3nt: TGTGCCAGCAGCCTACTGGGACAGGCCTACAATGAGCAGTTCTTC; CDR3aa: CASSLLGQAYNEQFF
v_gene: TRBV28; d_gene: .; abundance: .; j_gene: TRBJ1-1; CDR3nt: TGTGCCAGCAGCCCACGGGGTGCGGGCATGAACACTGAAGCTTTCTTT; CDR3aa: CASSPRGAGMNTEAFF
v_gene: TRBV5-1; d_gene: .; abundance: .; j_gene: TRBJ2-7; CDR3nt: TGCGCCAGCAGCTTGGAAGGCGGGGTCCACGAGCAGTACTTC; CDR3aa: CASSLEGGVHEQYF
v_gene: TRBV18; d_gene: .; abundance: .; j_gene: TRBJ2-7; CDR3nt: TGTGCCAGCTCACCACCGTATATCTACGAGCAGTACTTC; CDR3aa: CASSPPYIYEQYF
v_gene: TRBV9; d_gene: .; abundance: .; j_gene: TRBJ1-3; CDR3nt: TGTGCCAGCAGCGTAGGGCTTTCTGGAAACACCATATATTTT; CDR3aa: CASSVGLSGNTIYF
v_gene: TRBV29-1; d_gene: .; abundance: .; j_gene: TRBJ1-1; CDR3nt: TGCAGCGTTGGGGGGGGTCGAACTGAAGCTTTCTTT; CDR3aa: CSVGGGRTEAFF
v_gene: TRBV28; d_gene: .; abundance: .; j_gene: TRBJ1-2; CDR3nt: TGTGCCAGCAGTCCAGCTAACTATGGCTACACCTTC; CDR3aa: CASSPANYGYTF
v_gene: TRBV11-2; d_gene: .; abundance: .; j_gene: TRBJ2-3; CDR3nt: TGTGCCAGCAGCTTAGTGGGGGGGGCGGTAGATACGCAGTATTTT; CDR3aa: CASSLVGGAVDTQYF
v_gene: TRBV7-3; d_gene: TRBD2; abundance: once; j_gene: TRBJ2-1; CDR3nt: TGTGCCAGCAGCGATCTAGCGGGGGGGCAAAATGAGCAGTTCTTC; CDR3aa: CASSDLAGGQNEQFF
v_gene: TRBV29-1; d_gene: .; abundance: .; j_gene: TRBJ2-5; CDR3nt: TGCAGCGTTGTTGGGACAGAGGGGGGAGGTCAGTACTTC; CDR3aa: CSVVGTEGGGQYF
v_gene: TRBV6-5; d_gene: .; abundance: .; j_gene: TRBJ1-2; CDR3nt: TGTGCCAGCAGTCCTTCCCAGGGTTACAACTATGGCTACACCTTC; CDR3aa: CASSPSQGYNYGYTF
v_gene: TRBV11-2; d_gene: TRBD1; abundance: .; j_gene: TRBJ1-1; CDR3nt: TGTGCCAGCGGCCAGGGGGCTGGGATCACTGAAGCTTTCTTT; CDR3aa: CASGQGAGITEAFF
v_gene: TRBV21-1; d_gene: .; abundance: once; j_gene: TRBJ2-7; CDR3nt: TGTGCCAGCATCGAACAGGGCTACTTCTCCTACGAGCAGTACTTC; CDR3aa: CASIEQGYFSYEQYF
v_gene: TRBV27; d_gene: TRBD1; abundance: .; j_gene: TRBJ2-2; CDR3nt: TGTGCCAGCAGTTTACCCACAGGACAGGGGTTGGGGGGGGAGCTGTTTTTT; CDR3aa: CASSLPTGQGLGGELFF
v_gene: TRBV27; d_gene: .; abundance: .; j_gene: TRBJ2-1; CDR3nt: TGTGCCAGCAGTTTATTATTTTCGCCGGGGAATGAGCAGTTCTTC; CDR3aa: CASSLLFSPGNEQFF
v_gene: TRBV9; d_gene: .; abundance: once; j_gene: TRBJ1-1; CDR3nt: TGTGCCAGCAGCGTAGGCACGGGTATCGCTGAAGCTTTCTTT; CDR3aa: CASSVGTGIAEAFF
v_gene: TRBV18; d_gene: .; abundance: .; j_gene: TRBJ2-2; CDR3nt: TGTGCCAGCTCACCAGAAGGGGGATTCACCGGGGAGCTGTTTTTT; CDR3aa: CASSPEGGFTGELFF
v_gene: TRBV9; d_gene: .; abundance: .; j_gene: TRBJ2-7; CDR3nt: TGTGCCAGCAGCGTAGCGGCAGGGGCTCCCTACGAGCAGTACTTC; CDR3aa: CASSVAAGAPYEQYF
v_gene: TRBV5-8; d_gene: .; abundance: .; j_gene: TRBJ1-5; CDR3nt: TGTGCCAGCAGCTTGAAAGGGACTTCTCTCTTCTGGAGCAATCAGCCCCAGCATTTT; CDR3aa: CASSLKGTSLFWSNQPQHF
v_gene: TRBV9; d_gene: TRBD1; abundance: few; j_gene: TRBJ1-1; CDR3nt: TGTGCCAGCAGCGTCAACACAGCGACAGGGGGGAACACTGAAGCTTTCTTT; CDR3aa: CASSVNTATGGNTEAFF